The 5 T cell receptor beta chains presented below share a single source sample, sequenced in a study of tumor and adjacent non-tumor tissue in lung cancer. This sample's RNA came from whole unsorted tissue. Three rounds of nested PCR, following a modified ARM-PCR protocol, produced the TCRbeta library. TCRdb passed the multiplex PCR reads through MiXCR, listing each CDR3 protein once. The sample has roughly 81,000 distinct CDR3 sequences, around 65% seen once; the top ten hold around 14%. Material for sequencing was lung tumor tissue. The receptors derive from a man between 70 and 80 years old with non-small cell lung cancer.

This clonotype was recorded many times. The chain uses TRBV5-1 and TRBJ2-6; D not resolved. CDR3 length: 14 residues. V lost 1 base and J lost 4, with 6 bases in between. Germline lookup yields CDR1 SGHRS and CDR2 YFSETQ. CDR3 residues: CASSLRIGANVLTF. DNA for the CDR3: TGCGCCAGCAGCTTGCGTATAGGGGCCAACGTCCTGACTTTC. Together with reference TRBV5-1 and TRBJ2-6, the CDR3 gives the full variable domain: KAGVTQTPRYLIKTRGQQVTLSCSPISGHRSVSWYQQTPGQGLQFLFEYFSETQRNKGNFPGRFSGRQFSNSRSEMNVSTLELGDSALYLCASSLRIGANVLTFGAGSRLTVL.

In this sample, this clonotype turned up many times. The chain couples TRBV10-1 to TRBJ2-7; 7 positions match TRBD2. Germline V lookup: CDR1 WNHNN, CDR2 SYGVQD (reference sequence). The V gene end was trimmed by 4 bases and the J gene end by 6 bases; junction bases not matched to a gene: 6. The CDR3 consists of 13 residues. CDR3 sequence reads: CASSVRASGEQYF. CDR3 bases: TGCGCCAGCAGTGTTCGGGCTAGCGGCGAGCAGTACTTC.

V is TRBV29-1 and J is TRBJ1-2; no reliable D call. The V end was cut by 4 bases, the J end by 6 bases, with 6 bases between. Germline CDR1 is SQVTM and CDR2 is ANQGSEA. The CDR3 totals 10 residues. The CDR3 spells CSVGNNGYTF. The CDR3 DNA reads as TGCAGCGTTGGGAATAATGGCTACACCTTC.

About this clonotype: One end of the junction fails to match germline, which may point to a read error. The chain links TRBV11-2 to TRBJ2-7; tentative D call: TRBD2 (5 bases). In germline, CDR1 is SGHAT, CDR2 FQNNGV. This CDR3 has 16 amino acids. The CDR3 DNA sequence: TGTGCCAGCAGCAACGCCGGCACTGGCGGTCTGAGGGAGCAATACTTC. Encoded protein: CASSNAGTGGLREQYF.

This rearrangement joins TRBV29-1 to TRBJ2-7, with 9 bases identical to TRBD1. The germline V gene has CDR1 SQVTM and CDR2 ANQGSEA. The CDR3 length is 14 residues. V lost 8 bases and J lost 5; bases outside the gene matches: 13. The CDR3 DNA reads TGCAGCTCAAGGGCGGGACAGGGCTACCACGAGCAGTACTTC. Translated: CSSRAGQGYHEQYF.